This passage covers 9 T cell receptor beta chains from one sample sequenced in a study of T cell responses to AZD1222 COVID-19 vaccine. Only in-frame clones appear in the TCRdb table, and some are missing; sequencing was by immunoSEQ multiplex PCR. Among more than 90,000 clones listed, less than 90% were seen once. The specimen comprised peripheral blood, sampled on day 0 of AZD1222 vaccination. The receptors were sampled from an adult in good health.

The table lists this clone with a few counts. The chain has TRBV20-1 and TRBJ2-7; D not certain. Trimming shortened V by 3 bases and J by 9 bases, and 12 bases separated the two germline ends. The length of the CDR3 is 11 residues. Per the germline V gene, CDR1 is DFQATT and CDR2 is SNEGSKA (reference sequence). The CDR3 DNA is TGCAGTGCTAGCCTTTCTACAATGCAGTACTTC. It is translated as CSASLSTMQYF.

The J gene is TRBJ1-3, the V gene TRBV6-5; a possible D gene is TRBD1 (5 bases). CDR1 is MNHEY and CDR2 is SVGAGI in the germline V gene. This CDR3 has 15 residues. Trimming cost V 5 bases and J 3 bases, with 14 bases left between them. This CDR3 reads CASSLTGSFGNTIYF. In DNA, the CDR3 is TGTGCCAGCAGTCTAACAGGTTCCTTTGGAAACACCATATATTTT.

The rearrangement links TRBV2 to TRBJ2-3; 7 nucleotides match TRBD2. V trimming: 8 bases; J trimming: 4 bases; junction bases outside the gene matches: 6. The length of the CDR3 is 13 residues. Per germline, CDR1 SNHLY and CDR2 FYNNEI. DNA of the CDR3: TGTGCCAGCGGGATAGCGGGCCCAGATACGCAGTATTTT. It encodes CASGIAGPDTQYF.

V is TRBV25-1 and J is TRBJ1-2; TRBD1 matches at 7 bases. The CDR3 loop spans 12 amino acids. The trim removed 8 bases at V and 4 bases at J, leaving 4 bases unmatched. Germline V lookup: CDR1 MGHDK, CDR2 SYGVNS. The CDR3 loop reads CASGDSGYGYTF. DNA for the CDR3: TGTGCCAGCGGGGACAGTGGCTATGGCTACACCTTC.

This clone was recorded once. V is TRBV24-1 and J is TRBJ2-7; D unresolved. V shed 2 bases and J shed 7 bases, with 11 bases lying between them. The CDR3 has 13 residues. Germline CDR1 reads KGHDR; CDR2 reads SFDVKD. CDR3 in DNA: TGTGCCACCAGTGATTACAGCTCACCGGAGCAGTACTTC. Translating gives CATSDYSSPEQYF.

This chain joins TRBV19 and TRBJ2-3; D is unresolved. V gave up 5 bases and J gave up 4 bases, with 10 bases separating them. The CDR3 covers 13 residues. CDR1 and CDR2 from the germline V gene are LNHDA and SQIVND (reference sequence). For the CDR3, the DNA is TGTGCCAGTAGTCCTCTTAAGGCAGATACGCAGTATTTT. This encodes CASSPLKADTQYF.

The chain combines TRBV4-1 with TRBJ2-7; 14 nucleotides agree with TRBD2. The germline V gene encodes CDR1 MGHRA and CDR2 YSYEKL. The CDR3 is 19 amino acids. Unmatched junction bases numbered 11, after V lost 4 bases and J lost 0 bases. The CDR3 DNA follows: TGCGCCAGCAGCCCAGGCCCCGGGACTAGCGGGAGATCCTCCTACGAGCAGTACTTC. As protein: CASSPGPGTSGRSSYEQYF.

This clone has a single count. The chain employs TRBV2 and TRBJ1-1; the match to TRBD1 covers 8 bases. Germline CDR1 is SNHLY and CDR2 is FYNNEI. The CDR3 runs to 13 residues. Trimming cost V 6 bases and J 6 bases; bases outside gene matches: 6. The CDR3 sequence: CASRLQGDSEAFF. CDR3 DNA: TGTGCCAGCAGACTACAGGGGGATTCTGAAGCTTTCTTT.

This chain connects TRBV19 to TRBJ1-5, with 9 bases aligning to TRBD1. Germline V gives CDR1 LNHDA, CDR2 SQIVND (reference sequence). The CDR3 length is 14 residues. V lost 7 bases, J lost 4 bases, and 5 bases stayed unmatched. DNA of the CDR3: TGTGCCAGTACAACCGGGACAGGGAATCAGCCCCAGCATTTT. This sequence encodes CASTTGTGNQPQHF.